This T cell receptor beta chain was recovered during a study of cytomegalovirus exposure and HLA in healthy donors. Points from the study as a whole: Most TCR sequences were uncommon, yet certain public TCRs appeared in many donors. Three of the chains that were CMV-associated were confirmed in vitro to be specific for CMV antigens. The study recorded some 160 TCR beta chains that were cytomegalovirus-associated. Cytomegalovirus status, reportedly, was diagnosed with high specificity and sensitivity by the classifier.

The CDR3 is 13 residues long. CDR1 and CDR2 (germline): LNHNV, YYDKDF (reference sequence). Trimming cost V 4 bases and J 2 bases, with 9 bases left between them. This clone was counted once. Its target is not known. Profiling relied on immunoSEQ multiplex PCR, and the TCRdb table lists in-frame clones only, not all of them. The sample has 90,000 to 130,000 clones, around nine tenths seen once. The chain carries TRBV15 and TRBJ2-7, with unresolved D. The specimen was PBMCs. The source of this sequence is a young woman in good health and CMV-seropositive. The CDR3 is CATSKNGPYEQYF. The CDR3 region has the DNA TGTGCCACCAGCAAAAACGGTCCCTACGAGCAGTACTTC. Drawing the rest from reference TRBV15 and TRBJ2-7, the complete variable domain is DAMVIQNPRYQVTQFGKPVTLSCSQTLNHNVMYWYQQKSSQAPKLLFHYYDKDFNNEADTPDNFQSRRPNTSFCFLDIRSPGLGDTAMYLCATSKNGPYEQYFGPGTRLTVT.